The subject of this entry is one TCR beta chain. Its antigen remains unknown. These data belong to a study of cytomegalovirus exposure and HLA in healthy donors. Overall study results and limits: It was taken for granted in presence/absence analyses that sequencing depth across donors was roughly uniform.

PCR used 60 Vbeta primers and 13 Jbeta primers. Profiled with immunoSEQ multiplex PCR; TCRdb holds only in-frame clones, not every one. The sample yields about 130,000 clones, more than 80% seen once. Sequencing was performed on PBMCs. This sequence was found in a man aged 25 to 40 in good health and CMV-seronegative.

The CDR3 sequence: CASLNRGWPEAFF. In DNA form, the CDR3 reads TGTGCCAGCTTAAACAGGGGCTGGCCTGAAGCTTTCTTT. The chain carries TRBV7-9 and TRBJ1-1; 7 nucleotides align to TRBD1. The CDR3 is made up of 13 amino acids. V was pared by 8 bases and J by 6 bases, with 9 bases of the junction left unmatched. Germline CDR1 reads SEHNR; CDR2 reads FQNEAQ (reference sequence).